The rows below give T cell receptor beta chains drawn from one sample of a study of blood T cell repertoires in COVID-19. TCRdb's copy holds only in-frame clones and misses some; the assay was immunoSEQ multiplex PCR. The sample yields around 200,000 clones, roughly 80% seen once. Input material: peripheral blood. These receptors were taken from a woman aged 80 or older with acute or convalescent COVID-19. CDR3s include the opening cysteine and the closing phenylalanine or tryptophan. Fields, in order: J gene, clone size, V gene, D gene, CDR3 protein, CDR3 DNA. The D gene is left open where the match is weak. Some rows have no size entry. The others give once, few or many, or a class for an expanded clone.

TRBJ2-5	NA	TRBV3-1/TRBV3-2	NA	CASSYAGQETQYF	TGTGCCAGCAGCTACGCAGGGCAAGAGACCCAGTACTTC
TRBJ1-2	NA	TRBV21-1	NA	CASTLEITEADGYTF	TGTGCCAGCACCCTCGAAATCACGGAGGCCGATGGCTACACCTTC
TRBJ2-1	NA	TRBV10-3	TRBD2	CAISDSAGGKVYNEQFF	TGTGCCATCAGTGACTCAGCGGGAGGTAAGGTGTACAATGAGCAGTTCTTC
TRBJ2-5	NA	TRBV5-1	NA	CASSSQGQGGTGTQYF	TGCGCCAGCAGCTCTCAAGGACAGGGAGGGACTGGGACCCAGTACTTC
TRBJ2-3	NA	TRBV7-8	TRBD2	CASSRERLAGASTDTQYF	TGTGCCAGCAGCCGAGAGAGACTAGCGGGGGCTAGCACAGATACGCAGTATTTT
TRBJ2-3	NA	TRBV7-2	TRBD1	CASSLEGAHTDTQYF	TGTGCCAGCAGCTTAGAGGGGGCCCACACAGATACGCAGTATTTT
TRBJ2-7	few	TRBV28	NA	CASSFRYEQYF	TGTGCCAGCAGTTTCAGATACGAGCAGTACTTC
TRBJ2-2	NA	TRBV7-2	TRBD1	CASSPGQSSTGELFF	TGTGCCAGCAGCCCGGGACAGTCTTCAACCGGGGAGCTGTTTTTT
TRBJ2-7	NA	TRBV7-3	TRBD1	CASRPGQGLYQGSYEQYF	TGTGCCAGCAGGCCGGGACAGGGGCTCTACCAGGGCTCCTACGAGCAGTACTTC
TRBJ1-3	NA	TRBV24-1	TRBD1	CATSDPPGQGTAGNTIYF	TGTGCCACCAGTGACCCCCCGGGACAGGGAACGGCTGGAAACACCATATATTTT
TRBJ2-7	NA	TRBV28	TRBD2	CATVAGKTYEQYF	TGTGCCACAGTAGCGGGTAAGACGTACGAGCAGTACTTC
TRBJ1-6	NA	TRBV12-3/TRBV12-4	NA	CASSATGTIHF	TGTGCCAGCAGTGCAACCGGGACAATCCACTTT
TRBJ2-7	once	TRBV18	NA	CASSPEGEQYF	TGTGCCAGCTCACCGGAGGGCGAGCAGTACTTC
TRBJ2-5	NA	TRBV29-1	NA	CSVAWETQYF	TGCAGCGTGGCCTGGGAGACCCAGTACTTC
TRBJ1-1	NA	TRBV7-2	NA	CASSQTGNTEAFF	TGTGCCAGCAGCCAGACAGGGAACACTGAAGCTTTCTTT
TRBJ2-2	NA	TRBV27	TRBD1	CASSLYGTGKTGELFF	TGTGCCAGCAGTTTATATGGGACAGGGAAAACCGGGGAGCTGTTTTTT
TRBJ1-1	NA	TRBV19	NA	CASSISGGLMNTEAFF	TGTGCCAGTAGTATCAGCGGGGGCCTCATGAACACTGAAGCTTTCTTT
TRBJ2-7	NA	TRBV5-1	NA	CASSFQGYEQYF	TGCGCCAGCAGCTTCCAGGGGTACGAGCAGTACTTC
TRBJ1-6	once	TRBV11-2	NA	CASSPRGDPGALHF	TGTGCCAGCAGCCCCCGGGGGGACCCGGGAGCCCTCCACTTT
TRBJ1-1	NA	TRBV19	NA	CASTIQGSNTEAFF	TGTGCCAGTACCATACAGGGATCGAACACTGAAGCTTTCTTT
TRBJ2-7	few	TRBV4-1	TRBD2	CASSQWEASGPDKTYEQYF	TGCGCCAGCAGCCAATGGGAGGCTAGCGGGCCCGACAAGACCTACGAGCAGTACTTC
TRBJ2-7	NA	TRBV5-4	NA	CASSYGTGYIFYEQYF	TGTGCCAGCAGCTACGGAACAGGGTACATTTTCTACGAGCAGTACTTC